One sample yielded the 3 T cell receptor beta chains listed below, sequenced in a study of early T cells in non-severe SARS-CoV-2 infection. TCRdb re-derived calls from the 5' RACE reads in MiXCR, one entry per CDR3 protein. This table has around 40,000 distinct CDR3 sequences, under 8% appearing once. Sequencing was carried out using whole blood. The source of these receptors is an adult who was a healthcare worker with PCR-confirmed SARS-CoV-2 infection or an uninfected control (not recorded which).

The rearrangement joins TRBV2 to TRBJ2-3, with 10 nucleotides matching TRBD2. Looked up from germline, CDR1 is SNHLY and CDR2 is FYNNEI. This CDR3 has 15 amino acids. V gave up 3 bases and J gave up 5 bases; unmatched junction bases: 5. CDR3 DNA: TGTGCCAGCAGTGAGCTAGCGGGAGCTGGAGATACGCAGTATTTT. Amino acids: CASSELAGAGDTQYF.

This clonotype was seen a few times. CDR3: CASSGGNTQYF. DNA of the CDR3: TGTGCCAGCAGTGGCGGGAATACGCAGTATTTT. The chain couples TRBV2 to TRBJ2-3, with D perhaps matching TRBD2 (6 bases). Germline CDR1 and CDR2: SNHLY and FYNNEI. Trimming took off 4 bases at V and 7 bases at J, with 6 bases between the two ends. The CDR3 contains 11 residues.

This clonotype turned up a few times. This chain uses TRBV7-2 with TRBJ2-3; either TRBD1 or TRBD2 may supply D (7 bases each). Trimming left V 6 bases short and J 1 base short, with 17 bases between. This CDR3 has 16 amino acids. Germline loops: CDR1 SGHTA, CDR2 FQGNSA. In DNA, the CDR3 is TGTGCCAGCAGGGCTCCAGGGGGAGGGGGCACAGATACGCAGTATTTT. This translates into CASRAPGGGGTDTQYF.